These T cell receptor beta chains were read from a single sample in a study of vaccination and CD4 T cells after COVID-19. TCRdb used MiXCR to reprocess the PCR reads, holding one entry per CDR3 protein. The table lists approximately 9,800 distinct CDR3 sequences, roughly a third of them singletons. No antigen has been assigned to these receptors. Sequencing was done on a sample of CD4+ T cells from blood, cultured in vitro. All receptors derive from a human donor in good health. Each CDR3 is given with its conserved first and last residue. Each record gives: J gene, clone size, V gene, D gene, CDR3 protein, CDR3 DNA. The D gene is left open where the match is weak. Clone size is not always given. Where it is, it says once, few, many or a class for expanded clones.

TRBJ1-3 . TRBV7-2 . CASSPNRAFSGNTIYF TGTGCCAGCAGCCCCAACAGAGCCTTCTCTGGAAACACCATATATTTT
TRBJ2-2 . TRBV7-3 . CASSLRGDGELFF TGTGCCAGCAGCTTAAGAGGGGACGGGGAGCTGTTTTTT
TRBJ1-6 . TRBV19 TRBD1 CASSPEGGLGNSPLHF TGTGCCAGTAGCCCGGAAGGGGGCTTAGGGAATTCACCCCTCCACTTT
TRBJ1-5 . TRBV4-2 TRBD1 CASSQVRDSGTGAINQPQHF TGTGCCAGCAGCCAAGTGAGGGACTCCGGGACAGGGGCCATCAATCAGCCCCAGCATTTT
TRBJ1-5 . TRBV7-2 . CASSPTGQPQHF TGTGCCAGCAGCCCCACGGGTCAGCCCCAGCATTTT
TRBJ2-7 few TRBV19 . CASSILGVGEQYF TGTGCCAGTAGTATTCTTGGCGTAGGCGAGCAGTACTTC
TRBJ2-5 . TRBV11-3 . CASSLSRGQETQYF TGTGCCAGCAGCTTAAGCAGAGGCCAAGAGACCCAGTACTTC
TRBJ2-3 . TRBV7-3 TRBD2 CASSITSGGGTDTQYF TGTGCCAGCAGCATAACTAGCGGGGGGGGCACAGATACGCAGTATTTT
TRBJ1-1 . TRBV11-1 . CASSPPGRTEAFF TGTGCCAGCAGCCCGCCCGGCAGGACTGAAGCTTTCTTT
TRBJ2-5 . TRBV5-5 . CASSLAQEQTQYF TGTGCCAGCAGCTTGGCGCAGGAACAGACCCAGTACTTC
TRBJ1-5 . TRBV7-9 . CASSLGDLQPQHF TGTGCCAGCAGCTTAGGTGATCTCCAGCCCCAGCATTTT
TRBJ2-7 . TRBV29-1 . CCVVQYGEYF TGCTGCGTTGTGCAATACGGAGAGTACTTC
TRBJ2-6 few TRBV27 . CASRSSGANVLTF TGTGCCAGCAGGAGCTCTGGGGCCAACGTCCTGACTTTC
TRBJ2-5 . TRBV20-1 . CSARDLKETQYF TGCAGTGCTCGGGACTTGAAAGAGACCCAGTACTTC
TRBJ2-7 . TRBV29-1 . CSVGLGHSGAEQYF TGCAGCGTTGGCCTGGGACACAGTGGTGCCGAGCAGTACTTC
TRBJ1-5 . TRBV12-3/TRBV12-4 TRBD1 CASSQGASNQPQHF TGTGCCAGCAGTCAGGGGGCCAGCAATCAGCCCCAGCATTTT
TRBJ1-1 . TRBV2 . CASSRERGNTEAFF TGTGCCAGCAGTAGAGAGCGAGGGAACACTGAAGCTTTCTTT
TRBJ1-1 . TRBV19 . CASSPSRILNTEAFF TGTGCCAGTAGTCCAAGTAGGATACTAAACACTGAAGCTTTCTTT
TRBJ1-4 . TRBV6-1 . CASREMGGGWGEKLFF TGTGCCAGCAGGGAAATGGGGGGGGGCTGGGGTGAAAAACTGTTTTTT
TRBJ1-5 . TRBV14 . CASSQGEGRPQHF TGTGCCAGCAGCCAAGGAGAGGGTCGGCCCCAGCATTTT
TRBJ1-1 . TRBV20-1 . CSASWVPNGAFF TGCAGTGCTAGCTGGGTTCCCAACGGGGCTTTCTTT
TRBJ2-7 few TRBV27 TRBD2 CASSLRRLAGSYEQYF TGTGCCAGCAGTTTAAGGCGGCTAGCGGGCTCCTACGAGCAGTACTTC
TRBJ2-1 . TRBV28 . CASKIRGEEGYNEQFF TGTGCCAGCAAAATTAGAGGGGAGGAGGGCTACAATGAGCAGTTCTTC
TRBJ1-5 . TRBV10-3 TRBD1 CAISESGQGAQPQHF TGTGCCATCAGTGAGTCGGGACAGGGGGCTCAGCCCCAGCATTTT
TRBJ2-3 few TRBV24-1 . CATRSGGTGTDTQYF TGTGCCACCAGGAGTGGGGGAACTGGCACAGATACGCAGTATTTT
TRBJ2-7 . TRBV7-2 TRBD2 CASSVAGEPHEQYF TGTGCCAGCAGTGTAGCGGGAGAACCCCACGAGCAGTACTTC
TRBJ2-5 . TRBV11-3 TRBD2 CVSSPRSGTSGLETQYF TGTGTCAGCAGCCCCAGATCCGGGACTAGCGGCTTAGAGACCCAGTACTTC
TRBJ1-4 few TRBV10-3 TRBD1 CAASDRENEKLFF TGTGCCGCCTCGGACAGGGAGAATGAAAAACTGTTTTTT
TRBJ2-2 few TRBV6-5 TRBD2 CASSSGRLAGMGGELFF TGTGCCAGCAGTTCGGGCAGACTAGCGGGAATGGGCGGGGAGCTGTTTTTT
TRBJ1-1 . TRBV21-1 . CASRPKGLGASEAFF TGTGCCAGCAGGCCCAAAGGTCTAGGGGCTTCTGAAGCTTTCTTT
TRBJ1-2 . TRBV11-2 . CASSSGAYGYTF TGTGCCAGCAGCTCCGGGGCCTATGGCTACACCTTC
TRBJ1-1 . TRBV5-6 . CASSSRASWNTEAFF TGTGCCAGCAGCTCACGGGCCTCGTGGAACACTGAAGCTTTCTTT
TRBJ2-7 . TRBV18 TRBD2 CASSTSSGLAAGYEQYF TGTGCCAGCTCAACCTCATCCGGACTAGCGGCCGGCTACGAGCAGTACTTC
TRBJ1-5 . TRBV7-2 . CASSLGGASNQPQHF TGTGCCAGCAGCTTAGGGGGGGCGAGCAATCAGCCCCAGCATTTT
TRBJ1-1 few TRBV11-3 TRBD1 CASSSQGADTEAFF TGTGCCAGCAGCTCACAGGGGGCGGACACTGAAGCTTTCTTT
TRBJ2-3 . TRBV19 TRBD1 CASSIGRGIDTQYF TGTGCCAGTAGTATTGGCAGGGGGATTGATACGCAGTATTTT
TRBJ2-3 few TRBV19 . CASSILGSTDTQYF TGTGCCAGTAGTATCTTAGGAAGCACAGATACGCAGTATTTT
TRBJ2-5 . TRBV19 . CASSIGWQETQYF TGTGCCAGTAGTATAGGGTGGCAAGAGACCCAGTACTTC
TRBJ2-1 . TRBV20-1 TRBD2 CSGTGLAGGPSYNEQFF TGCAGTGGGACCGGGCTAGCGGGAGGACCCTCCTACAATGAGCAGTTCTTC
TRBJ1-5 few TRBV6-1 . CASSQKRGNQPQHF TGTGCCAGCAGTCAAAAGAGGGGAAATCAGCCCCAGCATTTT
TRBJ1-1 . TRBV19 . CASSIVAGSLNTEAFF TGTGCCAGTAGTATAGTCGCAGGCAGCTTGAACACTGAAGCTTTCTTT
TRBJ1-1 . TRBV7-2 TRBD1 CASSSRQGSGTEAFF TGTGCCAGCAGCTCCCGACAGGGGTCGGGCACTGAAGCTTTCTTT
TRBJ1-5 few TRBV28 . CASSAGHSNQPQHF TGTGCCAGCAGTGCCGGACATAGCAATCAGCCCCAGCATTTT
TRBJ2-3 few TRBV7-2 . CASSGVGPRGDTQYF TGTGCCAGCAGTGGGGTGGGCCCTCGTGGAGATACGCAGTATTTT
TRBJ1-2 few TRBV21-1 . CASSKINRSNYGYTF TGTGCCAGCAGCAAGATAAACAGGAGTAACTATGGCTACACCTTC
TRBJ1-6 . TRBV9 . CASSVLGLNSPLHF TGTGCCAGCAGCGTGCTGGGCCTTAATTCACCCCTCCACTTT
TRBJ1-2 few TRBV6-2/TRBV6-3 . CASRGFNYGYTF TGTGCCAGCCGGGGCTTTAACTATGGCTACACCTTC
TRBJ2-2 . TRBV29-1 TRBD2 CSVSLAVNTGELFF TGCAGCGTTAGCCTAGCGGTGAACACCGGGGAGCTGTTTTTT
TRBJ2-7 few TRBV7-2 . CASSRETYEQYF TGTGCCAGCAGCCGGGAAACCTACGAGCAGTACTTC
TRBJ2-5 few TRBV7-2 . CASSLASSLQTQYF TGTGCCAGCAGCTTAGCTTCCTCCCTTCAGACCCAGTACTTC
TRBJ2-7 few TRBV20-1 TRBD2 CSARIPPAGRSGSFAYEQYF TGCAGTGCTAGAATCCCCCCGGCAGGGAGGAGCGGGAGTTTCGCCTACGAGCAGTACTTC
TRBJ2-3 . TRBV29-1 TRBD1 CSVERQGSDTQYF TGCAGCGTTGAAAGACAGGGCTCAGATACGCAGTATTTT
TRBJ2-2 . TRBV7-6 TRBD1 CASSGDRANGELFF TGTGCCAGCAGCGGTGACAGGGCCAACGGGGAGCTGTTTTTT
TRBJ1-2 few TRBV10-3 . CATIGIAMPDNYGYTF TGTGCCACCATAGGAATAGCCATGCCCGATAACTATGGCTACACCTTC
TRBJ2-2 . TRBV6-4 . CASSRASWTGELFF TGTGCCAGCAGCCGGGCCTCTTGGACCGGGGAGCTGTTTTTT